Shown below are 26 T cell receptor beta chains from a single sample sequenced in a study of blood T cell repertoires in COVID-19. Sequenced by immunoSEQ multiplex PCR; TCRdb stores in-frame clones only, minus some. The sample shows 150,000 to 200,000 clones, over 75% of them seen only once. The sequenced material came from PBMCs or T cells enriched from blood (not recorded which). All receptors come from a woman between 18 and 30 years old who had recovered from COVID-19.

The V and J genes are TRBV3-1 (or the pseudogene TRBV3-2) and TRBJ2-2; the match to TRBD1 covers 8 bases. Looked up from germline, CDR1 is LGHDT and CDR2 is YNNKEL (reference sequence). There are 16 residues in the CDR3. J lost 4 bases, V lost 3 bases, and 7 bases had no gene match. The CDR3 nucleotides are TGTGCCAGCAGCCACGCCCAGGGGGCGGCCACCGGGGAGCTGTTTTTT. This gives the protein CASSHAQGAATGELFF.

This clone appeared a few times. V is TRBV11-1 and J is TRBJ2-1, with a weak D call TRBD1 (6 bases). The germline gives CDR1 SGHAT, CDR2 FQDESV (reference sequence). Trimming took 6 bases from V and 4 from J, leaving 16 bases between them. The CDR3 runs 15 residues. Written as DNA, the CDR3 is TGTGCCAGCAGAGAACAGGGAAAGGGGTACAATGAGCAGTTCTTC. This codes for CASREQGKGYNEQFF.

The rearrangement links TRBV5-4 to TRBJ2-3, with TRBD2 matching 16 bases. From germline, CDR1 is SGHNT and CDR2 YYREEE (reference sequence). This CDR3 contains 17 residues. The ends lost 4 bases at V and 4 bases at J; junction bases unmatched: 6. The DNA of the CDR3 is TGTGCCAGCAGCACCGGGACTAGCGGGAGGGAGGCAGATACGCAGTATTTT. It translates to CASSTGTSGREADTQYF. The complete variable domain, with remaining parts taken from reference TRBV5-4 and TRBJ2-3, reads ETGVTQSPTHLIKTRGQQVTLRCSSQSGHNTVSWYQQALGQGPQFIFQYYREEENGRGNFPPRFSGLQFPNYSSELNVNALELDDSALYLCASSTGTSGREADTQYFGPGTRLTVL.

The gene calls are TRBV5-4 and TRBJ1-1; TRBD1 matches 7 bases. J was trimmed by 0 bases and V by 4 bases; bases with no gene match: 9. CDR3 length: 16 residues. In germline, CDR1 is SGHNT, CDR2 YYREEE (reference sequence). CDR3 sequence reads: CASSVGQLNMNTEAFF. For the CDR3, the DNA is TGTGCCAGCAGCGTGGGACAGCTTAACATGAACACTGAAGCTTTCTTT.

The chain has TRBV6-5 and TRBJ1-6, with TRBD1 matching over 7 bases. The J segment lost 10 bases and the V segment lost 8 bases, leaving 14 bases of the junction unmatched. From germline, CDR1 is MNHEY and CDR2 SVGAGI. The CDR3 extends over 15 amino acids. CDR3 protein: CASSADRVVSSPLHF. CDR3 DNA sequence: TGTGCCAGCTCCGCCGACAGGGTAGTTTCATCACCCCTCCACTTT.

The V gene is TRBV19, the J gene TRBJ2-7; D is perhaps TRBD1 (6 bases). The CDR3 contains 13 residues. In germline, CDR1 is LNHDA, CDR2 SQIVND (reference sequence). Trimming left V 3 bases short and J 4 bases short, with 10 bases between. In DNA form, the CDR3 reads TGTGCCAGTAGTATTCAAACAGGGTACGAGCAGTACTTC. It is translated as CASSIQTGYEQYF. The whole variable domain, filled in from reference TRBV19 and TRBJ2-7, reads DGGITQSPKYLFRKEGQNVTLSCEQNLNHDAMYWYRQDPGQGLRLIYYSQIVNDFQKGDIAEGYSVSREKKESFPLTVTSAQKNPTAFYLCASSIQTGYEQYFGPGTRLTVT.

The rearrangement links TRBV15 to TRBJ2-7, with TRBD2 matching over 9 bases. CDR1 LNHNV and CDR2 YYDKDF come from the germline V gene (reference sequence). J lost 2 bases, V lost 5 bases, and 4 bases had no gene match. The CDR3 is made up of 14 amino acids. The DNA of the CDR3 is TGTGCCACCAGCCGACTAGCGGACCCCTACGAGCAGTACTTC. Its translation: CATSRLADPYEQYF.

The rearrangement links TRBV2 to TRBJ1-1; D is undetermined. This CDR3 spans 12 amino acids. From germline, CDR1 is SNHLY and CDR2 FYNNEI. V dropped 8 bases and J dropped 4 bases, with 11 bases sitting between them. CDR3 residues: CASGEVSTEAFF. For the CDR3, the DNA is TGTGCCAGCGGGGAGGTGAGCACTGAAGCTTTCTTT.

This chain connects TRBV11-2 to TRBJ1-2; D gene ambiguous. Trimming stripped 2 bases from V and 2 bases from J, with 12 bases between. Germline CDR1 and CDR2: SGHAT and FQNNGV. The CDR3 has 15 amino acids. The CDR3 nucleotides read TGTGCCAGCAGCTTAAGAGGTTCCCCCAACTATGGCTACACCTTC. This codes for CASSLRGSPNYGYTF.

This sequence joins TRBV6-4 and TRBJ2-2, with unresolved D. CDR3 length: 14 amino acids. Germline CDR1 MRHNA, CDR2 SNTAGT. V was cut by 10 bases and J by 5 bases, with 17 bases left in between. CDR3: CATSPRIGTGELFF. Written as DNA, the CDR3 is TGTGCCACCTCCCCCAGGATAGGAACCGGGGAGCTGTTTTTT.

The V and J genes are TRBV3-1 (or the pseudogene TRBV3-2) and TRBJ1-1; D may be TRBD1 (6 bases). The germline V gene encodes CDR1 LGHDT and CDR2 YNNKEL (reference sequence). Between the trimmed V and J ends, which lost 7 bases and 4 bases, there was a span of 7 bases. This CDR3 contains 11 residues. The DNA of the CDR3 is TGTGCCAGCATGGGGGCCACTGAAGCTTTCTTT. Its translation is CASMGATEAFF.

The chain links TRBV7-9 to TRBJ2-2; TRBD2 matches 12 bases. CDR3 length: 16 amino acids. Per germline, CDR1 SEHNR and CDR2 FQNEAQ (reference sequence). Losses at the gene ends were 5 bases for V and 5 bases for J; bases not matched to a gene: 6. CDR3 DNA: TGTGCCAGCAGCCCGACTAGCGGGAGAGGAACCGGGGAGCTGTTTTTT. Protein: CASSPTSGRGTGELFF.

This clone was counted only a few times. The chain joins TRBV20-1 to TRBJ2-7, with a weak D call TRBD2 (5 bases). With 3 bases removed from V and 3 bases from J, the gap between germline ends came to 18 bases. CDR1 is DFQATT, CDR2 SNEGSKA, per germline (reference sequence). CDR3 length: 15 residues. DNA of the CDR3: TGCAGTGCTAGTGAGCGGACTCCCGAGATCTACGAGCAGTACTTC. Protein sequence: CSASERTPEIYEQYF.

The gene calls are TRBV4-2 and TRBJ1-2; 7 bases fit TRBD1. Germline V CDR1 and CDR2: LGHNA, YNFKEQ. Trimming at V came to 5 bases and at J to 7 bases, leaving 7 bases not matched to a gene. CDR3 length: 13 amino acids. The CDR3 sequence is CASSWDSSGGYTF. The CDR3, as DNA: TGTGCCAGCAGCTGGGACAGCTCTGGTGGCTACACCTTC.

For the CDR3, the DNA is TGTGCCAGCAGTTTACAGGTTCCGAACACTGAAGCTTTCTTT. Protein sequence: CASSLQVPNTEAFF. The chain is built from TRBV27 and TRBJ1-1; no reliable D call. Germline V gene lookup returns CDR1 MNHEY and CDR2 SMNVEV (reference sequence). The germline V and J ends were trimmed by 2 bases and 1 base, with 8 bases remaining between them. The CDR3 is 14 amino acids.

This clone was recorded only once. J is TRBJ2-2 and V is TRBV16; the D gene is possibly TRBD2 (7 bases). The V end lost 4 bases, the J end lost 7 bases, and 13 bases lay between the germline ends. Germline loops: CDR1 KGHSY, CDR2 FQNENV. This CDR3 spans 14 amino acids. The CDR3 reads CASSRRGADGELFF. The CDR3 DNA is TGTGCCAGCAGCCGTCGGGGGGCCGACGGGGAGCTGTTTTTT.

In this sample, this clone turned up once. This rearrangement joins TRBV28 to TRBJ1-5; the D gene is possibly TRBD1 (6 bases). Between the trimmed V and J ends, which lost 2 bases and 3 bases, there was a span of 14 bases. The CDR3 extends over 16 amino acids. In germline, CDR1 is MDHEN, CDR2 SYDVKM. The CDR3 protein is CASSLESDRSNQPQHF. The DNA for the CDR3 is TGTGCCAGCAGTTTAGAGTCGGACAGATCCAATCAGCCCCAGCATTTT.

J is TRBJ2-1 and V is TRBV5-1; D might be TRBD1 (6 bases). The CDR3 runs to 12 residues. The germline gives CDR1 SGHRS, CDR2 YFSETQ. Trimming cost V 2 bases and J 8 bases, with 8 bases left between them. The CDR3 nucleotides read TGCGCCAGCAGCTTACAGGGTGATGAGCAGTTCTTC. Translated, it gives CASSLQGDEQFF.

The chain recombines TRBV6-5 with TRBJ2-1, with D possibly TRBD2 on 5 matching bases. Germline V CDR1 and CDR2: MNHEY, SVGAGI. V gave up 7 bases and J gave up 4 bases, with 5 bases separating them. The CDR3 sequence is 11 residues long. The CDR3 DNA reads TGTGCCAGCAAGCGGTACAATGAGCAGTTCTTC. It is translated as CASKRYNEQFF.

This clone was recorded only once. The chain employs TRBV4-3 and TRBJ2-3; D may be TRBD2 (6 bases). Trimming cost V 0 bases and J 9 bases, with 22 bases left between them. Germline V lookup: CDR1 LGHNA, CDR2 YSLEER. The CDR3 length is 17 residues. CDR3 region: CASSQDPSSSGGGTQYF. The CDR3 region has the DNA TGCGCCAGCAGCCAAGATCCTTCCTCATCAGGTGGGGGGACGCAGTATTTT.

The chain has TRBV6-5 and TRBJ2-7; D is perhaps TRBD2 (7 bases). V shed 7 bases and J shed 6 bases, with 19 bases lying between them. From germline, CDR1 is MNHEY and CDR2 SVGAGI. The CDR3 runs 14 residues. The CDR3 coding sequence is TGTGCCAGCACCGGGGGGCTTAACGGCGGCGAGCAGTACTTC. Translating gives CASTGGLNGGEQYF.

CDR3 sequence reads: CASCGQVNYEQYF. Written as DNA, the CDR3 is TGTGCCAGCTGCGGACAGGTGAACTACGAGCAGTACTTC. V usage is TRBV7-9 and J usage is TRBJ2-7; TRBD1 aligns across 7 bases. There are 13 residues in the CDR3. V lost 8 bases, J lost 3 bases, and 7 bases stayed unmatched. Germline-derived CDR1 and CDR2 are SEHNR and FQNEAQ (reference sequence). Full variable domain (outside the CDR3, taken from reference TRBV7-9 and TRBJ2-7): DTGVSQNPRHKITKRGQNVTFRCDPISEHNRLYWYRQTLGQGPEFLTYFQNEAQLEKSRLLSDRFSAERPKGSFSTLEIQRTEQGDSAMYLCASCGQVNYEQYFGPGTRLTVT.

This sequence joins TRBV7-3 and TRBJ2-2; 9 positions match TRBD1. CDR3 length: 17 amino acids. Germline V gene sequence: CDR1 SGHTA, CDR2 FQGTGA. The ends lost 5 bases at V and 1 base at J; junction bases unmatched: 8. CDR3 loop: CASSRSYRGQNTGELFF. CDR3 coding DNA: TGTGCCAGCAGCCGATCTTACAGGGGGCAGAACACCGGGGAGCTGTTTTTT.

The rearrangement links TRBV4-3 to TRBJ2-7; D perhaps matches TRBD1 (6 bases). The CDR3 extends over 16 amino acids. The germline gives CDR1 LGHNA, CDR2 YSLEER. V was shortened by 0 bases and J by 5 bases, with 17 bases between the two germline ends. DNA for the CDR3: TGCGCCAGCAGCCAAGATTTTACTTCGGACAGAGACGAGCAGTACTTC. Protein: CASSQDFTSDRDEQYF.

The V gene is TRBV7-8, the J gene TRBJ2-7, with 8 bases fitting TRBD2. This CDR3 region has 13 residues. V was clipped by 6 bases and J by 5 bases; unmatched bases: 6. The germline CDR1 and CDR2 sequences are SGHVS and FQNEAQ. Written as DNA, the CDR3 is TGTGCCAGCAGTCCCGGGACTAGTGACGAGCAGTACTTC. Amino acid sequence: CASSPGTSDEQYF.

V and J are TRBV7-2 and TRBJ1-2, with TRBD1 matching 9 bases. Trimming took 4 bases from V and 4 from J; bases not matched to a gene: 7. The germline V gene has CDR1 SGHTA and CDR2 FQGNSA. The CDR3 loop spans 15 amino acids. The CDR3 loop reads CASSYTGGLGYGYTF. In DNA, the CDR3 is TGTGCCAGCAGCTATACAGGGGGCTTAGGCTATGGCTACACCTTC.